What follows are 22 T cell receptor beta chains derived from one specimen sequenced in a study of cytomegalovirus exposure and HLA in healthy donors. The study ran its PCR with 60 Vbeta and 13 Jbeta primers. Assay: immunoSEQ multiplex PCR; the TCRdb copy retains only in-frame clones and omits some. The listing contains 60,000 to 85,000 clones. The sequencing input was PBMCs. These receptors came from a man between 45 and 60 years old in good health and CMV-seropositive.

CDR3 amino acids: CASSLYPLGENTEAFF. The CDR3 DNA reads as TGTGCCAGCAGCTTGTATCCGTTAGGGGAAAACACTGAAGCTTTCTTT. The chain links TRBV5-5 to TRBJ1-1; D may be TRBD1 (5 bases). CDR3 length: 16 residues. The ends were cut back, 1 base at V and 2 bases at J, with 15 bases in the middle. Germline-derived CDR1 and CDR2 are SGHKS and YYEKEE (reference sequence).

The rearrangement joins TRBV18 to TRBJ1-1, with 7 nucleotides matching TRBD1. Germline CDR1 KGHSH, CDR2 LQKENI. The CDR3 is 17 residues long. V trimming: 3 bases; J trimming: 5 bases; junction bases outside the gene matches: 15. The DNA for the CDR3 is TGTGCCAGCTCACCGGGTCAACGGGACAGCGGGTGGACTGAAGCTTTCTTT. Translation gives CASSPGQRDSGWTEAFF.

The chain carries TRBV28 and TRBJ1-1, with D perhaps TRBD1 (6 bases). Germline values: CDR1 MDHEN, CDR2 SYDVKM. Trimming removed 2 bases at V and 5 bases at J, with 12 bases between. The CDR3 runs 14 residues. Written as DNA, the CDR3 is TGTGCCAGCAGTTTACCAACAGGGAAAACTGAAGCTTTCTTT. It codes for CASSLPTGKTEAFF.

CDR3 in amino acids: CATPWDIYGYTF. The CDR3 DNA reads TGTGCCACGCCCTGGGACATCTATGGCTACACCTTC. The V call is TRBV7-6, the J call TRBJ1-2; D might be TRBD1 (6 bases). V was trimmed by 10 bases and J by 4 bases, leaving 13 bases between them. Germline assignment: CDR1 SGHVS and CDR2 FNYEAQ. The length of the CDR3 is 12 residues. Looking up the rest from reference TRBV7-6 and TRBJ1-2 gives the full variable domain: GAGVSQSPRYKVTKRGQDVALRCDPISGHVSLYWYRQALGQGPEFLTYFNYEAQQDKSGLPNDRFSAERPEGSISTLTIQRTEQRDSAMYRCATPWDIYGYTFGSGTRLTVV.

On this clone itself: Different DNA sequences within this sample yield the same CDR3. This chain uses TRBV7-2 with TRBJ2-6; D not resolved. Trimming left V 1 base short and J 8 bases short, with 6 bases between. Germline V lookup: CDR1 SGHTA, CDR2 FQGNSA. The CDR3 is 13 amino acids. CDR3: CASSLGGSNVLTF. The CDR3 DNA reads TGTGCCAGCAGCTTAGGAGGTTCCAACGTCCTGACTTTC.

The rearrangement joins TRBV6-5 to TRBJ2-3; 8 nucleotides align to TRBD1. The CDR3 is 14 residues long. With 6 bases clipped from V and 9 bases from J, the junction kept 11 bases outside the gene matches. Germline CDR1 MNHEY, CDR2 SVGAGI. The CDR3 sequence is CASSSGTGGKTQYF. CDR3 DNA: TGTGCCAGCAGCTCCGGGACAGGCGGAAAAACGCAGTATTTT.

The chain joins TRBV5-1 to TRBJ2-7, with 8 bases matching TRBD1. V was pared by 2 bases and J by 1 base, with 5 bases of the junction left unmatched. This CDR3 is 15 amino acids long. Germline V lookup: CDR1 SGHRS, CDR2 YFSETQ. The CDR3 coding sequence is TGCGCCAGCAGCTTATCAGGGGGCCGTTCCTACGAGCAGTACTTC. This gives the protein CASSLSGGRSYEQYF.

The rearrangement links TRBV6-1 to TRBJ2-1; TRBD1 matches 9 bases. CDR3 length: 12 residues. Germline loops: CDR1 MNHNS, CDR2 SASEGT. J lost 12 bases, V lost 4 bases, and 4 bases had no gene match. The chain's CDR3 is CASSGQGGGQFF. The DNA of the CDR3 is TGTGCCAGCAGTGGACAGGGGGGAGGGCAGTTCTTC.

The rearrangement uses TRBV6-5 and TRBJ2-5; a weak D match, TRBD1 (6 bases). Germline lookup yields CDR1 MNHEY and CDR2 SVGAGI. V gave up 1 base and J gave up 2 bases, with 14 bases separating them. The CDR3 is made up of 16 amino acids. CDR3 loop: CASSYFGWTDQETQYF. DNA for the CDR3: TGTGCCAGCAGTTACTTCGGCTGGACAGATCAAGAGACCCAGTACTTC.

CDR3 residues: CASSSQGAGYEQYF. The CDR3 bases are TGTGCCAGCTCTTCACAGGGGGCGGGGTACGAGCAGTACTTC. V is TRBV18 and J is TRBJ2-7; TRBD1 matches at 9 bases. Germline V gene lookup returns CDR1 KGHSH and CDR2 LQKENI. The CDR3 runs 14 residues. The V and J ends lost 6 bases and 4 bases, in that order; junction bases with no gene match: 7.

V usage is TRBV19 and J usage is TRBJ2-7; D gene uncertain. V lost 5 bases and J lost 3, with 11 bases in between. The CDR3 loop spans 13 amino acids. Per the germline V gene, CDR1 is LNHDA and CDR2 is SQIVND (reference sequence). Written as DNA, the CDR3 is TGTGCCAGTAGTCTCGACCGCGGCTACGAGCAGTACTTC. This sequence encodes CASSLDRGYEQYF. The full variable domain, with the rest looked up from reference TRBV19 and TRBJ2-7, is DGGITQSPKYLFRKEGQNVTLSCEQNLNHDAMYWYRQDPGQGLRLIYYSQIVNDFQKGDIAEGYSVSREKKESFPLTVTSAQKNPTAFYLCASSLDRGYEQYFGPGTRLTVT.

V usage is TRBV7-8 and J usage is TRBJ2-1; 7 positions agree with TRBD2. The junction had 6 bases not matched to a gene; V was cut back by 5 bases and J by 11 bases. CDR1 is SGHVS, CDR2 FQNEAQ, per germline. The length of the CDR3 is 12 residues. This CDR3 is CASSPVGGKQFF. CDR3 nucleotide sequence: TGTGCCAGCAGCCCTGTCGGGGGGAAGCAGTTCTTC.

V gene TRBV18 combines with J gene TRBJ1-4; TRBD1 matches 7 bases. Germline lookup yields CDR1 KGHSH and CDR2 LQKENI. This CDR3 region has 15 residues. V was clipped by 3 bases and J by 3 bases; unmatched bases: 4. The CDR3 nucleotides are TGTGCCAGCTCACCCGGGACAGCCTCTAATGAAAAACTGTTTTTT. It yields the protein CASSPGTASNEKLFF.

Considering frequency, this clone is medium-sized (0.01 to 0.1%). The sample contains more than one DNA sequence encoding this CDR3. The chain carries TRBV6-1 and TRBJ2-2, with 11 bases matching TRBD1. Germline V gives CDR1 MNHNS, CDR2 SASEGT. The CDR3 is 15 amino acids. J lost 10 bases, V lost 3 bases, and 7 bases had no gene match. The DNA of the CDR3 is TGTGCCAGCAGTGAGATCGGACAGGGGGCCTTGGAGCTGTTTTTT. Encoded protein: CASSEIGQGALELFF.

The V gene is TRBV2, the J gene TRBJ2-2; D is possibly TRBD1 (5 bases). The germline V gene has CDR1 SNHLY and CDR2 FYNNEI. The length of the CDR3 is 12 residues. With 6 bases removed from V and 6 bases from J, the gap between germline ends came to 8 bases. The CDR3 loop is CASSGQPGELFF. The CDR3 DNA is TGTGCCAGCAGCGGACAACCCGGGGAGCTGTTTTTT.

The chain is built from TRBV7-2 and TRBJ1-1; D is possibly TRBD1 (5 bases). Germline CDR1 reads SGHTA; CDR2 reads FQGNSA. There are 14 residues in the CDR3. Trimming pared 1 base from V and 2 bases from J, leaving 8 bases between. CDR3 amino acids: CASSLVGANTEAFF. The DNA of the CDR3 is TGTGCCAGCAGCTTAGTAGGGGCTAACACTGAAGCTTTCTTT.

This chain joins TRBV9 and TRBJ2-2; D is undetermined. V lost 2 bases and J lost 7, with 6 bases in between. Germline V gene lookup returns CDR1 SGDLS and CDR2 YYNGEE. The CDR3 is made up of 12 amino acids. The CDR3 spells CASSVSDGELFF. The CDR3 DNA reads TGTGCCAGCAGCGTTAGTGACGGGGAGCTGTTTTTT.

This chain connects TRBV2 to TRBJ1-1; 10 nucleotides match TRBD1. V trimming: 5 bases; J trimming: 10 bases; junction bases outside the gene matches: 7. The CDR3 consists of 13 residues. The V gene's germline CDR1 is SNHLY and CDR2 FYNNEI. This CDR3 reads CASSQGTGDAAFF. CDR3 DNA sequence: TGTGCCAGCAGTCAAGGGACAGGGGACGCAGCTTTCTTT.

This sequence joins TRBV19 and TRBJ2-1; D is possibly TRBD1 (6 bases). Between the trimmed V and J ends, which lost 5 bases and 5 bases, there was a span of 13 bases. This CDR3 is 14 amino acids long. Germline V lookup: CDR1 LNHDA, CDR2 SQIVND (reference sequence). As DNA, the CDR3 is TGTGCCAGTAGTCCCCAGGGGTTCGACAATGAGCAGTTCTTC. This gives the protein CASSPQGFDNEQFF.

The chain has TRBV28 and TRBJ2-1; weak D call: TRBD2 (6 bases). V was trimmed by 5 bases and J by 2 bases, leaving 13 bases between them. This CDR3 comprises 15 residues. CDR1 is MDHEN and CDR2 is SYDVKM in the germline V gene. Here the CDR3 DNA reads TGTGCCAGCAGTGGATTAGGGAGGACCTACAATGAGCAGTTCTTC. The encoded protein is CASSGLGRTYNEQFF.

The chain joins TRBV30 to TRBJ1-6; 9 positions agree with TRBD1. Germline CDR1 is GTSNPN and CDR2 is SVGIG (reference sequence). After removal of 0 bases from V and 10 bases from J, the junction contained 7 bases not matched to a gene. The length of the CDR3 is 15 residues. The CDR3 sequence is CAWSVWTGAQSPLHF. The CDR3 coding sequence is TGTGCCTGGAGTGTGTGGACAGGGGCTCAATCACCCCTCCACTTT.

The chain recombines TRBV29-1 with TRBJ1-2, with 7 positions matching TRBD1. Germline loops: CDR1 SQVTM, CDR2 ANQGSEA. V trimming: 6 bases; J trimming: 0 bases; junction bases outside the gene matches: 10. This CDR3 is 15 amino acids long. In DNA form, the CDR3 reads TGCAGCGTCCTAGACAGGGAGAGGGCTAACTATGGCTACACCTTC. The encoded protein is CSVLDRERANYGYTF. The variable domain in full, with the rest retrieved from reference TRBV29-1 and TRBJ1-2, is SAVISQKPSRDICQRGTSLTIQCQVDSQVTMMFWYRQQPGQSLTLIATANQGSEATYESGFVIDKFPISRPNLTFSTLTVSNMSPEDSSIYLCSVLDRERANYGYTFGSGTRLTVV.